These 12 T cell receptor beta chains originate from one sample sequenced in a study of human T cells and chemical hapten exposure. As for time point: pre-sensitization, week 0. Treatment in this sample: therapeutic diphenylcyclopropenone sensitization with weekly scalp DPC. TCRdb fed the RACE reads into MiXCR, producing one record per CDR3 protein. The table shows under 300,000 distinct CDR3 sequences, with about 9.4% occurring only once. Material: whole blood, obtained in connection with sensitization to the hapten diphenylcyclopropenone (DPC). The receptors come from a woman in her forties with alopecia areata. Some clones in this sample may be carry-over from other donors' samples.

This clonotype was detected a few times. The V and J genes are TRBV12-3 or TRBV12-4 and TRBJ1-1, with D hard to call. This CDR3 has 14 amino acids. Deletions cut 4 bases from V and 5 bases from J, with 14 bases between. The CDR3 reads CASSSISLGTEAFF. CDR3 bases: TGTGCCAGCAGTTCAATCTCATTGGGGACTGAAGCTTTCTTT.

The sample holds a few counts of this clonotype. The chain combines TRBV12-3 or TRBV12-4 with TRBJ1-1; D might be TRBD1 (6 bases). V lost 7 bases and J lost 2, with 11 bases in between. This CDR3 contains 13 residues. The CDR3 loop reads CASNRDGNTEAFF. The CDR3 DNA follows: TGTGCCAGCAACAGGGACGGCAACACTGAAGCTTTCTTT.

This clonotype appeared many times. The V call is TRBV2, the J call TRBJ2-2; D gene unclear. CDR1 and CDR2 from the germline V gene are SNHLY and FYNNEI. The CDR3 extends over 16 amino acids. CDR3 sequence reads: CAITQLGRSNTGELFF. In nucleotides, the CDR3 is TGTGCTATAACTCAATTGGGTAGATCCAACACCGGGGAGCTGTTTTTT.

In this sample, this clonotype turned up a few times. The chain has TRBV12-3 or TRBV12-4 and TRBJ2-1; TRBD1 aligns across 7 bases. The CDR3 has 16 residues. V trimming: 5 bases; J trimming: 4 bases; junction bases outside the gene matches: 11. The CDR3 here is CASSANRGRAYNEQFF. The CDR3 DNA is TGTGCCAGCAGTGCCAACAGGGGAAGGGCTTACAATGAGCAGTTCTTC.

The sample holds a few counts of this clonotype. The rearrangement uses TRBV6-6 and TRBJ2-3; D possibly corresponds to TRBD2 (6 bases). V was cut by 5 bases and J by 5 bases, with 17 bases left in between. This CDR3 spans 15 amino acids. CDR1 is MNHNY, CDR2 SVGAGI, per germline (reference sequence). CDR3 region: CASSTPGLPQDTQYF. CDR3 nucleotide sequence: TGTGCCAGCAGTACCCCCGGACTACCCCAAGATACGCAGTATTTT.

The chain uses TRBV5-1 and TRBJ2-3; D is tentatively TRBD1 or TRBD2 (5 bases each). The CDR3 totals 13 residues. Looked up from germline, CDR1 is SGHRS and CDR2 is YFSETQ. Trimming left V 3 bases short and J 0 bases short, with 5 bases between. CDR3 protein: CASSWDSTDTQYF. The CDR3 nucleotides read TGCGCCAGCAGCTGGGACAGCACAGATACGCAGTATTTT.

The rearrangement uses TRBV12-3 or TRBV12-4 and TRBJ2-2, with TRBD1 matching 9 bases. The CDR3 length is 16 residues. V was pared by 6 bases and J by 6 bases, with 11 bases of the junction left unmatched. The CDR3 sequence: CASSKMTGGSPGELFF. CDR3 sequence (DNA): TGTGCCAGCAGCAAGATGACAGGGGGGAGCCCCGGGGAGCTGTTTTTT.

This clonotype occurred a few times. V usage is TRBV20-1 and J usage is TRBJ2-1, with TRBD2 matching 8 bases. V shed 3 bases and J 1 base; nucleotides not matched to a gene: 5. This CDR3 region has 15 residues. The V gene's germline CDR1 is DFQATT and CDR2 SNEGSKA (reference sequence). In nucleotides, the CDR3 is TGCAGTGCTAGGGTCGGGAGGGGGTCCTACAATGAGCAGTTCTTC. Encoded protein: CSARVGRGSYNEQFF.

The CDR3 loop reads CARTQGATNYGYTF. The CDR3 DNA follows: TGTGCCAGAACCCAGGGGGCGACCAACTATGGCTACACCTTC. The V call is TRBV2, the J call TRBJ1-2, with 8 bases matching TRBD1. The germline V gene has CDR1 SNHLY and CDR2 FYNNEI. The CDR3 has 14 amino acids. V shed 9 bases, J shed 2 bases, and the junction held 8 bases outside the gene matches.

In its sample, this clonotype was seen a few times. This rearrangement joins TRBV20-1 to TRBJ2-1; 7 bases line up with TRBD2. The germline V gene has CDR1 DFQATT and CDR2 SNEGSKA (reference sequence). The V segment lost 3 bases and the J segment 2 bases; nucleotides outside the gene matches: 7. CDR3 length: 15 amino acids. DNA of the CDR3: TGCAGTGCTAGTGGCGGGAGAGGGGCCTACAATGAGCAGTTCTTC. Translated: CSASGGRGAYNEQFF.

This clonotype was detected once. The chain uses TRBV27 and TRBJ2-7; 11 bases agree with TRBD2. CDR1 and CDR2 from the germline V gene are MNHEY and SMNVEV (reference sequence). The J segment lost 2 bases and the V segment lost 6 bases, leaving 12 bases of the junction unmatched. The CDR3 has 17 amino acids. CDR3 bases: TGTGCCAGCAGCCGACCCGCTAGCGGGAGGAACCCCTACGAGCAGTACTTC. Translation: CASSRPASGRNPYEQYF.

A word on this clonotype: A much larger clone is a single base away; this may be a read error. The chain recombines TRBV7-2 with TRBJ2-2; TRBD2 matches at 7 bases. After removal of 5 bases from V and 6 bases from J, the junction contained 9 bases not matched to a gene. The CDR3 is made up of 15 amino acids. Germline V gene sequence: CDR1 SGHTA, CDR2 FQGNSA. The CDR3, as DNA: TGTACCAGCAGCCAGCTAGCGAGCGGGGCCGGGGAGCTGTTTTTT. As protein: CTSSQLASGAGELFF.